This T cell receptor (beta chain) was sequenced during a study of cytomegalovirus exposure and HLA in healthy donors. For this clone: As yet, its antigen is unknown.

Germline-derived CDR1 and CDR2 are PRHDT and FYEKMQ (reference sequence). Trimming at V came to 5 bases and at J to 7 bases, leaving 5 bases not matched to a gene. The CDR3 totals 14 residues. Overall study findings and caveats: Follow-up analysis found HLA locus-dependent TCR association rates, highest for DRB1 and lowest for HLA-C. The classifier, whose performance was assessed in both the original and validation cohorts, reportedly diagnosed cytomegalovirus status with high specificity and sensitivity.

Primers for the PCR totalled 60 Vbeta and 13 Jbeta. The authors' processing: There were tens of millions of unique TCR beta chains by a later count, and approximately 11 million of them were shared. The repertoire was sequenced with immunoSEQ multiplex PCR; TCRdb's copy has only in-frame clones and lacks some. For V, J and clone size, that table is used; D and trimming come from the DNA. Of more than 110,000 clones in the sample, roughly 80% were seen once. The chain couples TRBV13 to TRBJ1-4; 9 bases line up with TRBD1. The sample taken for sequencing was PBMCs. The receptor was derived from a woman in her fifties or sixties in good health and CMV-seronegative. This CDR3 is CASSIGTGFEKLFF. The CDR3 DNA is TGTGCCAGCAGCATCGGGACAGGGTTTGAAAAACTGTTTTTT.